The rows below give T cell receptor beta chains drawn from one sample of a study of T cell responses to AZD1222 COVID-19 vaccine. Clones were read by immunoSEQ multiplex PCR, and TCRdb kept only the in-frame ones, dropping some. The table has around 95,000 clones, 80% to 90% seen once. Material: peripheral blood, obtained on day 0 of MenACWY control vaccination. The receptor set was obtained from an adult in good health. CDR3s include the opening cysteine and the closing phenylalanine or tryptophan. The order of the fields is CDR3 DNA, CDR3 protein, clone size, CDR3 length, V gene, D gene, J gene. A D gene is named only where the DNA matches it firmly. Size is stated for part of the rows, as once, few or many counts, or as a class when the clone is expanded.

cdr3_nt: TGTGCCAGCAGCTTAGACGGACAGGGGGACTACGAGCAGTACTTC; cdr3_aa: CASSLDGQGDYEQYF; clone_size: .; cdr3_length: 15; v_call: TRBV7-9; d_call: TRBD1; j_call: TRBJ2-7
cdr3_nt: TGCGCCAGCAGCCAAGTTGGTGACTATGGCTACACCTTC; cdr3_aa: CASSQVGDYGYTF; clone_size: .; cdr3_length: 13; v_call: TRBV4-1; d_call: .; j_call: TRBJ1-2
cdr3_nt: TGTGCCAGCAGTTTTGGCAGGGGATATAATTCACCCCTCCACTTT; cdr3_aa: CASSFGRGYNSPLHF; clone_size: .; cdr3_length: 15; v_call: TRBV27; d_call: .; j_call: TRBJ1-6
cdr3_nt: TGCGCCAGCAGTGAATACCGTTCTACGAGGGCTGAAGCTTTCTTT; cdr3_aa: CASSEYRSTRAEAFF; clone_size: .; cdr3_length: 15; v_call: TRBV10-2; d_call: .; j_call: TRBJ1-1
cdr3_nt: TGTGCCAGCAGTGATGGGACGGCGGACAATCAGCCCCAGCATTTT; cdr3_aa: CASSDGTADNQPQHF; clone_size: .; cdr3_length: 15; v_call: TRBV6-2/TRBV6-3; d_call: .; j_call: TRBJ1-5
cdr3_nt: TGTGCCAGCAGCTTAGATGCAGGGAGAAACACCGGGGAGCTGTTTTTT; cdr3_aa: CASSLDAGRNTGELFF; clone_size: few; cdr3_length: 16; v_call: TRBV11-2; d_call: .; j_call: TRBJ2-2
cdr3_nt: TGTGCCAGCTCGCCACAGGGGAATGGCAATCAGCCCCAGCATTTT; cdr3_aa: CASSPQGNGNQPQHF; clone_size: once; cdr3_length: 15; v_call: TRBV18; d_call: TRBD1; j_call: TRBJ1-5
cdr3_nt: TGTGCCAGCAGCTTGGGCCCGGGGGAGGGAGGCAGCTATGGCTACACCTTC; cdr3_aa: CASSLGPGEGGSYGYTF; clone_size: .; cdr3_length: 17; v_call: TRBV7-2; d_call: .; j_call: TRBJ1-2
cdr3_nt: TGTGCCAGCAGTCTGGACAGCCTCACTGAAGCTTTCTTT; cdr3_aa: CASSLDSLTEAFF; clone_size: .; cdr3_length: 13; v_call: TRBV28; d_call: .; j_call: TRBJ1-1
cdr3_nt: TGTGCCATCAGTCCAAGTCCGGGACAGGGCGACAATGAGCAGTTCTTC; cdr3_aa: CAISPSPGQGDNEQFF; clone_size: .; cdr3_length: 16; v_call: TRBV10-3; d_call: TRBD1; j_call: TRBJ2-1
cdr3_nt: TGTGCCAGTAAAAAAGTCGGGGGGCGTGGAAACACCATATATTTT; cdr3_aa: CASKKVGGRGNTIYF; clone_size: .; cdr3_length: 15; v_call: TRBV19; d_call: .; j_call: TRBJ1-3
cdr3_nt: TGTGCCAGCTCACTAAGGACAGCGAATACTAACTATGGCTACACCTTC; cdr3_aa: CASSLRTANTNYGYTF; clone_size: .; cdr3_length: 16; v_call: TRBV18; d_call: .; j_call: TRBJ1-2
cdr3_nt: TGTGCCAGCAGAGCCCCCGGCAGGGCTGGCTACACCTTC; cdr3_aa: CASRAPGRAGYTF; clone_size: .; cdr3_length: 13; v_call: TRBV6-5; d_call: .; j_call: TRBJ1-2
cdr3_nt: TGTGCCAGCAGCCCACCGGGGGTGGCCAAAAACATTCAGTACTTC; cdr3_aa: CASSPPGVAKNIQYF; clone_size: .; cdr3_length: 15; v_call: TRBV7-2; d_call: .; j_call: TRBJ2-4
cdr3_nt: TGTGCCAGCTCGGCGCCCGGGACAGGGGTTCGAGGCTACACCTTC; cdr3_aa: CASSAPGTGVRGYTF; clone_size: .; cdr3_length: 15; v_call: TRBV28; d_call: TRBD1; j_call: TRBJ1-2
cdr3_nt: TGTGCCAGCTCAGACCCACGCGGGGCTAATGAAAAACTGTTTTTT; cdr3_aa: CASSDPRGANEKLFF; clone_size: .; cdr3_length: 15; v_call: TRBV18; d_call: .; j_call: TRBJ1-4
cdr3_nt: TGTGCCAGCAGTTTATGGACGGCCGGCTATGGCTACACCTTC; cdr3_aa: CASSLWTAGYGYTF; clone_size: .; cdr3_length: 14; v_call: TRBV28; d_call: .; j_call: TRBJ1-2
cdr3_nt: TGTGCCAGCAGCCAAGACGGGCAGCTAGAAGCTTTCTTT; cdr3_aa: CASSQDGQLEAFF; clone_size: .; cdr3_length: 13; v_call: TRBV3-1/TRBV3-2; d_call: .; j_call: TRBJ1-1
cdr3_nt: TGCGCCAGCAGCACTTACTCAGGTGATGAAAAACTGTTTTTT; cdr3_aa: CASSTYSGDEKLFF; clone_size: few; cdr3_length: 14; v_call: TRBV4-1; d_call: .; j_call: TRBJ1-4
cdr3_nt: TGCACCAGCAGCCCGCGGGACGTCCCGGGGTCCTACGAGCAGTACTTC; cdr3_aa: CTSSPRDVPGSYEQYF; clone_size: .; cdr3_length: 16; v_call: TRBV1; d_call: .; j_call: TRBJ2-7
cdr3_nt: TGTGCCAGCAGCCACAGGGTCCTCCAAACCTACGAGCAGTACTTC; cdr3_aa: CASSHRVLQTYEQYF; clone_size: .; cdr3_length: 15; v_call: TRBV3-1/TRBV3-2; d_call: .; j_call: TRBJ2-7
cdr3_nt: TGCGCCAGCAGCCAAGTACAGGGTGGTAATTCACCCCTCCACTTT; cdr3_aa: CASSQVQGGNSPLHF; clone_size: .; cdr3_length: 15; v_call: TRBV4-3; d_call: .; j_call: TRBJ1-6
cdr3_nt: TGTGCCAGCAGCCACTGGGACAGAACCTACGAGCAGTACTTC; cdr3_aa: CASSHWDRTYEQYF; clone_size: .; cdr3_length: 14; v_call: TRBV21-1; d_call: .; j_call: TRBJ2-7
cdr3_nt: TGTGCCAGCAGTTTCCCGGGGGGTGGGGATGAAAAACTGTTTTTT; cdr3_aa: CASSFPGGGDEKLFF; clone_size: .; cdr3_length: 15; v_call: TRBV28; d_call: .; j_call: TRBJ1-4
cdr3_nt: TGTGCCAGTAGTATAGATCACAGGGAGGGCTATGGCTACACCTTC; cdr3_aa: CASSIDHREGYGYTF; clone_size: .; cdr3_length: 15; v_call: TRBV19; d_call: .; j_call: TRBJ1-2
cdr3_nt: TGTGCCAGCAGTTACTCGTCGAGGGGGCTGAACACTGAAGCTTTCTTT; cdr3_aa: CASSYSSRGLNTEAFF; clone_size: .; cdr3_length: 16; v_call: TRBV28; d_call: TRBD1; j_call: TRBJ1-1
cdr3_nt: TGCGCCAGCAGCTCGCTCGGAGAGATGAACACTGAAGCTTTCTTT; cdr3_aa: CASSSLGEMNTEAFF; clone_size: .; cdr3_length: 15; v_call: TRBV5-1; d_call: .; j_call: TRBJ1-1
cdr3_nt: TGTGCCAGCAGCCCGACTTCTAGCGGGGGGGCAGACGAGCAGTACTTC; cdr3_aa: CASSPTSSGGADEQYF; clone_size: .; cdr3_length: 16; v_call: TRBV7-3; d_call: TRBD2; j_call: TRBJ2-7
cdr3_nt: TGTGCCAGCAGCATCTCAGGAGGGTCAGACACTGAAGCTTTCTTT; cdr3_aa: CASSISGGSDTEAFF; clone_size: .; cdr3_length: 15; v_call: TRBV5-5; d_call: .; j_call: TRBJ1-1
cdr3_nt: TGTGCCAGCAGCAAAGGCCCTGCGAGGGCTGATTGTAGAAACACCATATATTTT; cdr3_aa: CASSKGPARADCRNTIYF; clone_size: .; cdr3_length: 18; v_call: TRBV21-1; d_call: .; j_call: TRBJ1-3
cdr3_nt: TGTGCCAGCAGCTTACAGCCGGATCAGCCCCAGCATTTT; cdr3_aa: CASSLQPDQPQHF; clone_size: once; cdr3_length: 13; v_call: TRBV7-2; d_call: .; j_call: TRBJ1-5
cdr3_nt: TGTGCCAGCAGCTCCGGACAGGGGAACAATCAGCCCCAGCATTTT; cdr3_aa: CASSSGQGNNQPQHF; clone_size: .; cdr3_length: 15; v_call: TRBV7-2; d_call: TRBD1; j_call: TRBJ1-5
cdr3_nt: TGTGCCATCAGTCTGGACGACCGGAGGGAAAAACTGTTTTTT; cdr3_aa: CAISLDDRREKLFF; clone_size: .; cdr3_length: 14; v_call: TRBV10-3; d_call: .; j_call: TRBJ1-4
cdr3_nt: TGTGCCAGCAGTTACTCGAGCGTCGGGGATTCACCCCTCCACTTT; cdr3_aa: CASSYSSVGDSPLHF; clone_size: .; cdr3_length: 15; v_call: TRBV6-5; d_call: .; j_call: TRBJ1-6
cdr3_nt: TGCAGCGTTGGTGGGACAGGGTTCGAAGAGACCCAGTACTTC; cdr3_aa: CSVGGTGFEETQYF; clone_size: .; cdr3_length: 14; v_call: TRBV29-1; d_call: TRBD1; j_call: TRBJ2-5
cdr3_nt: TGTGCCAGCTTCAGAACCAGCGGGAGCGATACCAAAAACATTCAGTACTTC; cdr3_aa: CASFRTSGSDTKNIQYF; clone_size: .; cdr3_length: 17; v_call: TRBV5-4; d_call: TRBD2; j_call: TRBJ2-4
cdr3_nt: TGTGCCAGCAGCCCGCCCTTAAAAGATACGCAGTATTTT; cdr3_aa: CASSPPLKDTQYF; clone_size: .; cdr3_length: 13; v_call: TRBV12-3/TRBV12-4; d_call: .; j_call: TRBJ2-3
cdr3_nt: TGTGCCAGCAGCCTACCTCATGGTCCAGATACGCAGTATTTT; cdr3_aa: CASSLPHGPDTQYF; clone_size: .; cdr3_length: 14; v_call: TRBV7-9; d_call: .; j_call: TRBJ2-3
cdr3_nt: TGTGCCATCAGTGAGTCCAGGACTGCGAACGAGCAGTACTTC; cdr3_aa: CAISESRTANEQYF; clone_size: once; cdr3_length: 14; v_call: TRBV10-3; d_call: .; j_call: TRBJ2-7
cdr3_nt: TGTGCCAGCAGCGACAGCCACGGGAACACCGGGGAGCTGTTTTTT; cdr3_aa: CASSDSHGNTGELFF; clone_size: .; cdr3_length: 15; v_call: TRBV28; d_call: .; j_call: TRBJ2-2
cdr3_nt: TGTGCCAGCTCACCAGGGACCCATAATTCACCCCTCCACTTT; cdr3_aa: CASSPGTHNSPLHF; clone_size: .; cdr3_length: 14; v_call: TRBV18; d_call: .; j_call: TRBJ1-6
cdr3_nt: TGTGCCAGCAGCTTAGCTACACTGCAAGAGACCCAGTACTTC; cdr3_aa: CASSLATLQETQYF; clone_size: .; cdr3_length: 14; v_call: TRBV11-2; d_call: .; j_call: TRBJ2-5
cdr3_nt: TGTGCCACCAGCAGAGGTGGATCGACAGATTATAGCAATCAGCCCCAGCATTTT; cdr3_aa: CATSRGGSTDYSNQPQHF; clone_size: .; cdr3_length: 18; v_call: TRBV15; d_call: .; j_call: TRBJ1-5